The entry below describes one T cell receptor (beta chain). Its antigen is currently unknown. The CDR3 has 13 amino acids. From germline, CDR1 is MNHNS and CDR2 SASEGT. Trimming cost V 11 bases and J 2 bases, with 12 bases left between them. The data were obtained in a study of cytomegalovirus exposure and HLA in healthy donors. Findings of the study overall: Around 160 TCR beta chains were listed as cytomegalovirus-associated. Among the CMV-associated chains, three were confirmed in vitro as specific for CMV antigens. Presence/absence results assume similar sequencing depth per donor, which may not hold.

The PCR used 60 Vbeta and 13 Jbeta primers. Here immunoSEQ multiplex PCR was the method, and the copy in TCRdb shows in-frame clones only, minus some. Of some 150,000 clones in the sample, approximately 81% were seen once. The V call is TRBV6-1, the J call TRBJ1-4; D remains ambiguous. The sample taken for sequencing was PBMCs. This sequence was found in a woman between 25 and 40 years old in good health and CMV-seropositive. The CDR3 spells CAAKTRTNEKLFF. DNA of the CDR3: TGTGCCGCTAAGACGCGGACTAATGAAAAACTGTTTTTT.